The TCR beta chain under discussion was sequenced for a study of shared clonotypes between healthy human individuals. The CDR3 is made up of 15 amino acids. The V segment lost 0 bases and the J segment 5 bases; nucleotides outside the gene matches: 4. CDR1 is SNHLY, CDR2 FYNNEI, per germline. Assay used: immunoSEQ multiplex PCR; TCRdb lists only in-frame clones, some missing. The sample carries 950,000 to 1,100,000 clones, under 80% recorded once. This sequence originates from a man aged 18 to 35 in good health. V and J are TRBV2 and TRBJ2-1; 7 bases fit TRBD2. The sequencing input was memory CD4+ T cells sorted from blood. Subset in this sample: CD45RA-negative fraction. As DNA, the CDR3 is TGTGCCAGCAGTGAAGCGGGAGGGTCCCACAATGAGCAGTTCTTC. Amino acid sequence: CASSEAGGSHNEQFF.